What follows describes a single T cell receptor beta chain. The data were produced by immunoSEQ multiplex PCR, yet TCRdb's version contains in-frame clones alone and is incomplete. The profile shows over 200,000 clones, roughly 81% of them singletons. This entry comes from a study of blood T cell repertoires in COVID-19. Germline CDR1 SEHNR, CDR2 FQNEAQ (reference sequence). The junction had 12 bases not matched to a gene; V was cut back by 5 bases and J by 5 bases. The CDR3 totals 16 residues. The sequencing input was peripheral blood. The rearrangement links TRBV7-9 to TRBJ2-4, with 7 nucleotides matching TRBD1. This clonotype was sampled from a woman between 50 and 59 years old with active or convalescent COVID-19. The CDR3 DNA follows: TGTGCCAGCAGCCCCCCTGCGGCCGGGACAGAAAACATTCAGTACTTC. Translated, it gives CASSPPAAGTENIQYF.